Below are 25 T cell receptor beta chains sequenced from a single sample in a study of blood T cell repertoires in COVID-19 (dated by TCRdb to about 2020). The protocol used for the library was the immunoSEQ multiplex PCR assay. TCRdb re-hosts the immuneACCESS table, in-frame sequences only. Its copies lack some clones; in the studies checked, an unresolved V gene accounts for under half of them, and the cause for the rest is not known. The sample contains 140,000 or so clones, approximately 85% of them found a single time. Under 3% of the sample lies in the top ten. Specimen: peripheral blood. Every receptor here comes from a man over 45 with acute or convalescent COVID-19.

This chain uses TRBV12-3 or TRBV12-4 with TRBJ2-3; possibly TRBD2 for D (6 bases). The CDR3 loop spans 11 amino acids. V was shortened by 6 bases and J by 6 bases, with 7 bases between the two germline ends. In DNA, the CDR3 is TGTGCCAGCAGCCGGGGGGATACGCAGTATTTT. Its translation: CASSRGDTQYF.

The rearrangement uses TRBV7-9 and TRBJ1-5, with unresolved D. Germline V lookup: CDR1 SEHNR, CDR2 FQNEAQ (reference sequence). V was trimmed by 2 bases and J by 7 bases, leaving 9 bases between them. The CDR3 covers 13 residues. CDR3 sequence reads: CASSLTGNQPQHF. In nucleotides, the CDR3 is TGTGCCAGCAGCTTAACGGGAAACCAGCCCCAGCATTTT. The whole variable domain, remainder taken from reference TRBV7-9 and TRBJ1-5, is DTGVSQNPRHKITKRGQNVTFRCDPISEHNRLYWYRQTLGQGPEFLTYFQNEAQLEKSRLLSDRFSAERPKGSFSTLEIQRTEQGDSAMYLCASSLTGNQPQHFGDGTRLSIL.

The rearrangement links TRBV3-1 (or the pseudogene TRBV3-2) to TRBJ2-7, with 12 bases that match TRBD2. Trimming cost V 8 bases and J 3 bases; bases outside gene matches: 14. The length of the CDR3 is 17 residues. The germline V gene has CDR1 LGHDT and CDR2 YNNKEL (reference sequence). The CDR3 here is CASAQLAGGSHNYEQYF. CDR3 DNA: TGTGCCAGCGCTCAACTAGCGGGAGGTTCACATAACTACGAGCAGTACTTC.

The CDR3 sequence: CSALRAGNSYEQYF. CDR3 nucleotides: TGCAGCGCGCTCCGGGCGGGAAATTCCTACGAGCAGTACTTC. The chain links TRBV29-1 to TRBJ2-7; D may be TRBD2 (6 bases). CDR3 length: 14 amino acids. CDR1 and CDR2 from the germline V gene are SQVTM and ANQGSEA. V lost 7 bases and J lost 1, with 17 bases in between.

The chain couples TRBV19 to TRBJ2-1, with 8 positions matching TRBD1. The CDR3 consists of 14 residues. CDR1 and CDR2 from the germline V gene are LNHDA and SQIVND (reference sequence). Germline trimming cut 5 bases from V and 7 bases from J; bases unmatched to any gene: 7. CDR3 DNA: TGTGCCAGTAGTGTGGACAGGGAAGTAAATGAGCAGTTCTTC. Amino acids: CASSVDREVNEQFF. Combining the CDR3 with reference TRBV19 and TRBJ2-1 gives the whole variable domain DGGITQSPKYLFRKEGQNVTLSCEQNLNHDAMYWYRQDPGQGLRLIYYSQIVNDFQKGDIAEGYSVSREKKESFPLTVTSAQKNPTAFYLCASSVDREVNEQFFGPGTRLTVL.

The chain carries TRBV30 and TRBJ1-4; 10 bases match TRBD1. V lost 2 bases and J lost 0; bases outside the gene matches: 6. CDR1 GTSNPN and CDR2 SVGIG come from the germline V gene (reference sequence). The CDR3 consists of 17 residues. The CDR3 region has the DNA TGTGCCTGGAGTAAGGAGGACAGGGGGACAACTAATGAAAAACTGTTTTTT. Its protein product is CAWSKEDRGTTNEKLFF.

The CDR3 DNA sequence: TGTGCTAGTGGTTTGGTCGGACTACTAAACAATGAGCAGTTCTTC. Protein: CASGLVGLLNNEQFF. The chain is built from TRBV12-5 and TRBJ2-1; D possibly corresponds to TRBD2 (6 bases). V was trimmed by 0 bases and J by 5 bases, leaving 11 bases between them. CDR1 is LGHNT, CDR2 FRNRAP, per germline. The CDR3 extends over 15 amino acids.

The chain links TRBV12-3 or TRBV12-4 to TRBJ1-5, with D possibly being TRBD1 (6 bases). The CDR3 loop spans 12 amino acids. The V gene lost 3 bases and the J gene lost 9 bases, with 9 bases spanning the gap. CDR3 DNA sequence: TGTGCCAGCAGTTTGGGGGGGCTGCCCCAGCATTTT. It encodes CASSLGGLPQHF.

The chain has TRBV4-2 and TRBJ1-4; TRBD1 is a possible D gene (5 bases). CDR1 and CDR2 from the germline V gene are LGHNA and YNFKEQ. V was clipped by 3 bases and J by 8 bases, with 34 bases between them. The CDR3 sequence is 21 residues long. Here the CDR3 reads CASSQQRAVGYIRGNTEKLFF. Written as DNA, the CDR3 is TGTGCCAGCAGCCAGCAGCGGGCAGTTGGTTACATAAGGGGTAATACAGAAAAACTGTTTTTT.

V usage is TRBV19 and J usage is TRBJ1-2; TRBD1 aligns across 8 bases. The germline V gene has CDR1 LNHDA and CDR2 SQIVND (reference sequence). The V gene end was trimmed by 3 bases and the J gene end by 3 bases; junction bases not matched to a gene: 6. The CDR3 is made up of 15 amino acids. Here the CDR3 reads CASSMGRGRDYGYTF. CDR3 bases: TGTGCCAGTAGTATGGGCAGGGGGCGAGACTATGGCTACACCTTC.

This clone was counted only a few times. This sequence joins TRBV7-3 and TRBJ2-1; the D is unclear. V lost 1 base, J lost 8 bases, and 9 bases lay in between. Germline V CDR1 and CDR2: SGHTA, FQGTGA. The CDR3 runs 13 residues. CDR3 in amino acids: CASSLKRTDEQFF. Here the CDR3 DNA reads TGTGCCAGCAGCTTAAAAAGAACGGATGAGCAGTTCTTC.

Regarding this clone: The sample has other DNA sequences that encode this CDR3 too. The chain joins TRBV6-5 to TRBJ2-7; tentative D call: TRBD1 (6 bases). The CDR3 is 14 amino acids. Germline assignment: CDR1 MNHEY and CDR2 SVGAGI. Trimming cost V 0 bases and J 1 base, with 7 bases left between them. The DNA for the CDR3 is TGTGCCAGCAGTTACTCCAGGGGTTCCTACGAGCAGTACTTC. Encoded protein: CASSYSRGSYEQYF.

The CDR3 nucleotides are TGTGCCAGTAGTATGGGCAGAGTCATACTTGGAAACACCATATATTTT. Amino acid sequence: CASSMGRVILGNTIYF. The chain is built from TRBV19 and TRBJ1-3, with D hard to call. V was trimmed by 3 bases and J by 3 bases, leaving 15 bases between them. This CDR3 comprises 16 residues. Germline assignment: CDR1 LNHDA and CDR2 SQIVND (reference sequence).

V is TRBV14 and J is TRBJ2-7, with TRBD1 as a possible D gene (6 bases). CDR1 and CDR2 from the germline V gene are SGHDN and FVKESK. V was clipped by 6 bases and J by 3 bases, with 15 bases between them. This CDR3 spans 14 amino acids. CDR3 sequence: CASSGVLDSYEQYF. CDR3 nucleotides: TGTGCCAGCAGTGGGGTCTTGGACAGCTACGAGCAGTACTTC.

As to this clone: Other DNA variants within this sample encode the same CDR3. The chain carries TRBV7-3 and TRBJ2-7, with 8 bases identical to TRBD1. Germline lookup yields CDR1 SGHTA and CDR2 FQGTGA. There are 13 residues in the CDR3. The trim removed 2 bases at V and 3 bases at J, leaving 0 bases unmatched. CDR3 sequence: CASSLDRGYEQYF. The CDR3 DNA sequence: TGTGCCAGCAGCTTAGACAGGGGCTACGAGCAGTACTTC.

In DNA, the CDR3 is TGTGCCAGCAGGCCTAGACAGGGAAGGGGTGGCTACACCTTC. Protein: CASRPRQGRGGYTF. The chain employs TRBV2 and TRBJ1-2, with 7 bases fitting TRBD1. The CDR3 loop spans 14 amino acids. Germline lookup yields CDR1 SNHLY and CDR2 FYNNEI. Losses at the gene ends were 6 bases for V and 7 bases for J; bases not matched to a gene: 11.

This rearrangement joins TRBV19 to TRBJ1-1; 7 bases match TRBD1. The V gene end was trimmed by 9 bases and the J gene end by 0 bases; junction bases not matched to a gene: 4. Germline CDR1 LNHDA, CDR2 SQIVND (reference sequence). The CDR3 has 13 amino acids. Written as DNA, the CDR3 is TGTGCCAGCCAAGGGACAGTGAACACTGAAGCTTTCTTT. It specifies CASQGTVNTEAFF.

J is TRBJ1-2 and V is TRBV9, with TRBD1 matching over 7 bases. There are 12 residues in the CDR3. Germline V gives CDR1 SGDLS, CDR2 YYNGEE. Trimming took 3 bases from V and 5 from J; bases not matched to a gene: 1. The CDR3 is CASSETGYGYTF. The CDR3 DNA sequence: TGTGCCAGCAGCGAGACAGGGTATGGCTACACCTTC.

The rearrangement joins TRBV28 to TRBJ2-1; 10 positions agree with TRBD1. After removal of 2 bases from V and 4 bases from J, the junction contained 5 bases not matched to a gene. The CDR3 spans 16 residues. Germline V gene data show CDR1 as MDHEN and CDR2 as SYDVKM. The CDR3 nucleotides read TGTGCCAGCAGTTTACAACCGGGACAGGGGTACAATGAGCAGTTCTTC. Protein: CASSLQPGQGYNEQFF.

In this sample, this clone turned up once. The chain combines TRBV11-2 with TRBJ2-7; a possible D gene is TRBD1 (5 bases). Germline loops: CDR1 SGHAT, CDR2 FQNNGV. The CDR3 length is 13 residues. V lost 1 base and J 4 bases, leaving 8 bases between the germline ends. This chain's CDR3 is CASSLATGYEQYF. DNA of the CDR3: TGTGCCAGCAGCTTAGCCACAGGTTACGAGCAGTACTTC.

Here the CDR3 DNA reads TGTGCCAGCAGCTTACCCGGAACGCGACAGTCTGGGGCCAACGTCCTGACTTTC. This encodes CASSLPGTRQSGANVLTF. The rearrangement links TRBV7-6 to TRBJ2-6; a possible D gene is TRBD1 (5 bases). CDR3 size: 18 residues. The V end lost 2 bases, the J end lost 1 base, and 15 bases lay between the germline ends. CDR1 and CDR2 from the germline V gene are SGHVS and FNYEAQ.

J is TRBJ1-1 and V is TRBV4-1, with D hard to call. This CDR3 contains 12 residues. Germline CDR1 reads MGHRA; CDR2 reads YSYEKL. Between the trimmed V and J ends, which lost 6 bases and 5 bases, there was a span of 10 bases. The CDR3 sequence: CASSLGRTEAFF. DNA for the CDR3: TGCGCCAGCAGTCTTGGCAGAACTGAAGCTTTCTTT.

The chain employs TRBV9 and TRBJ2-7; no reliable D call. This CDR3 is built from 17 residues. V was pared by 2 bases and J by 4 bases, with 22 bases between. Germline V gene sequence: CDR1 SGDLS, CDR2 YYNGEE. CDR3 residues: CASSVLYGRLSHYEQYF. Written as DNA, the CDR3 is TGTGCCAGCAGCGTTCTGTATGGTAGACTTTCCCATTACGAGCAGTACTTC.

This chain connects TRBV5-3 to TRBJ2-5; 7 bases align to TRBD1. TRBV5-3 is filed as an ORF, its function uncertain. After removal of 5 bases from V and 6 bases from J, the junction contained 10 bases not matched to a gene. The CDR3 consists of 14 residues. CDR3 sequence: CARSHEQGRQTQYF. Written as DNA, the CDR3 is TGTGCCAGAAGTCACGAACAGGGGCGGCAGACCCAGTACTTC.

The chain is built from TRBV27 and TRBJ1-6; D ambiguous. Germline CDR1 is MNHEY and CDR2 is SMNVEV (reference sequence). The CDR3 contains 14 residues. Trimming left V 5 bases short and J 5 bases short, with 10 bases between. The CDR3 DNA reads as TGTGCCAGCAGTAACACATTGGATAATTCACCCCTCCACTTT. Translation gives CASSNTLDNSPLHF.